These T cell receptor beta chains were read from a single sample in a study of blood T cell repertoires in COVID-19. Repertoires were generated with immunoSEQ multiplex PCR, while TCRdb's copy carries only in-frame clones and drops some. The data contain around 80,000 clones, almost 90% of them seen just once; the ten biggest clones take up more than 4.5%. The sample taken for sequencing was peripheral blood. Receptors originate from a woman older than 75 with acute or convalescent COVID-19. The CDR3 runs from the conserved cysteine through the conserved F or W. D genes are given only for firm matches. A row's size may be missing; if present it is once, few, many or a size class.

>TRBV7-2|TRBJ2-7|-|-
CASSYGTLTYEQYF
TGTGCCAGCAGCTACGGGACACTTACTTACGAGCAGTACTTC
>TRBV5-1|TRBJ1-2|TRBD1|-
CASSLDGQASDYGYTF
TGCGCCAGCAGCCTGGACGGACAGGCCTCGGACTATGGCTACACCTTC
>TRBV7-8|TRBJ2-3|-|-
CASSLSTTDTDTQYF
TGTGCCAGCAGCTTGAGTACGACAGATACAGATACGCAGTATTTT
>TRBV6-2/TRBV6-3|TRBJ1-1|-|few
CASSYGGNTEAFF
TGTGCCAGCAGTTACGGAGGGAACACTGAAGCTTTCTTT
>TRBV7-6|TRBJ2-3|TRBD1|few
CASSSYRGITDTQYF
TGTGCCAGCAGCTCGTACAGGGGCATCACAGATACGCAGTATTTT
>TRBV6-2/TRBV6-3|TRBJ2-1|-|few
CASSLSSYNEQFF
TGTGCCAGCAGTTTGAGCTCCTACAATGAGCAGTTCTTC
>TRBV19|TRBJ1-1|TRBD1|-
CASNPRTGGGSDAEAFF
TGTGCCAGTAACCCCCGGACAGGGGGAGGTAGTGACGCTGAAGCTTTCTTT
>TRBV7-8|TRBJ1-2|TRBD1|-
CASSLEGTGLYGYTF
TGTGCCAGCAGCTTAGAGGGGACAGGGCTCTATGGCTACACCTTC
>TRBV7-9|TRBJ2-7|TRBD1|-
CASRTGEAYEQYF
TGTGCCAGCAGGACAGGGGAAGCCTACGAGCAGTACTTC
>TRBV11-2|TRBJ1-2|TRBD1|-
CASSFSTGVTSNYGYTF
TGTGCCAGCAGCTTCAGCACAGGGGTCACTTCTAACTATGGCTACACCTTC
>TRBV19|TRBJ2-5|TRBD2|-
CASSIGLAGGQETQYF
TGTGCCAGTAGTATAGGGCTAGCGGGGGGTCAAGAGACCCAGTACTTC
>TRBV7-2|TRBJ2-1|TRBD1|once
CASSLRDRPRRFF
TGTGCCAGCAGCTTAAGGGACAGACCCCGACGGTTCTTC
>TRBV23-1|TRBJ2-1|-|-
CASSQSRQRDSYNEQFF
TGCGCCAGCAGTCAAAGCCGACAACGGGACTCCTACAATGAGCAGTTCTTC
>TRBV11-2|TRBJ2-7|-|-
CASSLRGIHEQYF
TGTGCCAGCAGCTTAAGGGGAATCCACGAGCAGTACTTC
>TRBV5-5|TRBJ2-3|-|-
CASSLGVRLDTQYF
TGTGCCAGCAGCCTGGGTGTACGGTTGGATACGCAGTATTTT
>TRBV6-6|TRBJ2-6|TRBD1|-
CASSPRTGGTGANVLTF
TGTGCCAGCAGTCCGCGGACAGGGGGTACTGGGGCCAACGTCCTGACTTTC
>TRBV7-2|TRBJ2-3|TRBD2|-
CASSFSGGKDTQYF
TGTGCCAGCAGCTTTAGCGGGGGGAAGGATACGCAGTATTTT
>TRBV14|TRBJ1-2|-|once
CASSHRWPANYGYTF
TGTGCCAGCAGCCACCGTTGGCCTGCCAACTATGGCTACACCTTC
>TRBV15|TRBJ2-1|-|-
CATSREGRGAMSSYNEQFF
TGTGCCACCAGCAGAGAGGGTAGGGGCGCCATGAGCTCCTACAATGAGCAGTTCTTC
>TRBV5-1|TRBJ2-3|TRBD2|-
CASSPGAGGTDTQYF
TGCGCCAGCAGCCCAGGGGCGGGAGGAACAGATACGCAGTATTTT
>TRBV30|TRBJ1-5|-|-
CAWSDRPAQPQHF
TGTGCCTGGAGTGACAGGCCGGCTCAGCCCCAGCATTTT
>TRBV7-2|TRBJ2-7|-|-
CASSWRRFGYEQYF
TGTGCCAGCAGCTGGCGGCGTTTTGGGTACGAGCAGTACTTC
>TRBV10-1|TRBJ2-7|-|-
CASSGCGTDLYEQYF
TGCGCCAGCAGTGGTTGCGGGACAGACCTTTACGAGCAGTACTTC
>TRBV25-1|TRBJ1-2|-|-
CASSESRGTYGYTF
TGTGCCAGCAGTGAATCGAGGGGGACCTATGGCTACACCTTC
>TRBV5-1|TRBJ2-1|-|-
CASSLSGYGDEQFF
TGCGCCAGCAGCTTGTCGGGGTATGGGGATGAGCAGTTCTTC